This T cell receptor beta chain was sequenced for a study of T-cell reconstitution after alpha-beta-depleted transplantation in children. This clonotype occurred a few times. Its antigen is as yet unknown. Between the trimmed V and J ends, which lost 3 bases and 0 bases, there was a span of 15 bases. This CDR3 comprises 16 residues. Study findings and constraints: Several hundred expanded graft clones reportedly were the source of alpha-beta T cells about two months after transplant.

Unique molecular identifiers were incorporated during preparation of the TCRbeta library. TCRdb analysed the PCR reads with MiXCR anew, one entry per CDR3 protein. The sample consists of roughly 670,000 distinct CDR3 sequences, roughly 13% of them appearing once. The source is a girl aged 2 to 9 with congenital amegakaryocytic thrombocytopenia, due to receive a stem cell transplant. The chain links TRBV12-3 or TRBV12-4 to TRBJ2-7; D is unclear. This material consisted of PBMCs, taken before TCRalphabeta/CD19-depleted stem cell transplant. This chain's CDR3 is CASSFGVAASSYEQYF. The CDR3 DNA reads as TGTGCCAGCAGTTTCGGTGTCGCAGCTAGCTCCTACGAGCAGTACTTC.